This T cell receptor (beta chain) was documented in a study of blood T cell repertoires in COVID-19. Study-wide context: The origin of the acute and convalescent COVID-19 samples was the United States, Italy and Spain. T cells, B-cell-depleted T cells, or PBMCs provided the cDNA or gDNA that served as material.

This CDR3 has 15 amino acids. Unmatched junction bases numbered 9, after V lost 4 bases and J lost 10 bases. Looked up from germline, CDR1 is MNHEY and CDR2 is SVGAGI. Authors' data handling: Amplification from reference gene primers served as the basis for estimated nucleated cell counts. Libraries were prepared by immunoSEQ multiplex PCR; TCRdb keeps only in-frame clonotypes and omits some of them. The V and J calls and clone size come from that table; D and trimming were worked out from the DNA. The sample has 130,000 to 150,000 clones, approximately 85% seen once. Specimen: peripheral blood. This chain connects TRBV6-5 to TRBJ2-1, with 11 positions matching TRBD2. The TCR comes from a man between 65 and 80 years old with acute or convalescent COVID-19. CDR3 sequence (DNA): TGTGCCAGCAGTTCGCCCGGGACTAGCGGCATAGAGCAGTTCTTC. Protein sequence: CASSSPGTSGIEQFF.